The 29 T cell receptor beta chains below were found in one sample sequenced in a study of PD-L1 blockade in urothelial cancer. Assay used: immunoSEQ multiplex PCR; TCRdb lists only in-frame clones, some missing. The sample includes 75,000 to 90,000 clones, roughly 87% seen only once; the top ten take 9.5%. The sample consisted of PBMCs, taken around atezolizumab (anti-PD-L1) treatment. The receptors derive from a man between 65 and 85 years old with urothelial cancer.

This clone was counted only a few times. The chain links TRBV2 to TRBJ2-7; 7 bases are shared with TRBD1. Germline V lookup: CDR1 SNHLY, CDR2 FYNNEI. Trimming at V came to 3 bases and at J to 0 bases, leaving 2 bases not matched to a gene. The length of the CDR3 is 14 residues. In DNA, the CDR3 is TGTGCCAGCAGTGAGGACAGGATCTCCTACGAGCAGTACTTC. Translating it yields CASSEDRISYEQYF.

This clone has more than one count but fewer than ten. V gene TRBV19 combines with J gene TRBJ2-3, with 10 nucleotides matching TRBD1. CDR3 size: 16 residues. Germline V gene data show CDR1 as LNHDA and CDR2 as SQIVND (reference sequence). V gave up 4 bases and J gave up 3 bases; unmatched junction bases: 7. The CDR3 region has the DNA TGTGCCAGTAGTACCGGGACAGGGGTTATTACAGATACGCAGTATTTT. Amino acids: CASSTGTGVITDTQYF.

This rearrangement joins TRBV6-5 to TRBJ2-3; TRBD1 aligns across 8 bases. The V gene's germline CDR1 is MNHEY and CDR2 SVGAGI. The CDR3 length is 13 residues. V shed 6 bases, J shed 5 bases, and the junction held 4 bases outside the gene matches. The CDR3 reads CASRKQGVDTQYF. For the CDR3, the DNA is TGTGCCAGCAGGAAACAGGGGGTAGATACGCAGTATTTT.

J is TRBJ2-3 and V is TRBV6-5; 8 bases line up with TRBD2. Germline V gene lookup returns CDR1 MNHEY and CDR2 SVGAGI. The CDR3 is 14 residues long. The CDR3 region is CIVRSGGLTDTQYF. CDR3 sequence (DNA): TGTATAGTGAGGAGCGGGGGCCTGACAGATACGCAGTATTTT.

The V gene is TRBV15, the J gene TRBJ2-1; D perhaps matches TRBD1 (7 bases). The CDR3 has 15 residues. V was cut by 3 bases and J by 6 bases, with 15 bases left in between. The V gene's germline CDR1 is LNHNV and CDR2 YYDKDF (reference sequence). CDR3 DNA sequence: TGTGCCACCAGCAGGGTGACAGGGACTCCCAATGAGCAGTTCTTC. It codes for CATSRVTGTPNEQFF.

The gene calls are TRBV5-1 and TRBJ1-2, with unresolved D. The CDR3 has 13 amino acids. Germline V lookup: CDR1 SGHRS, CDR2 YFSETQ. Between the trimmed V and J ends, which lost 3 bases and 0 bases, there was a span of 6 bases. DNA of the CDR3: TGCGCCAGCAGCTCGCAGGCTAACTATGGCTACACCTTC. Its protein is CASSSQANYGYTF. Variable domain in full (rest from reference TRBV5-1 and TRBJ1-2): KAGVTQTPRYLIKTRGQQVTLSCSPISGHRSVSWYQQTPGQGLQFLFEYFSETQRNKGNFPGRFSGRQFSNSRSEMNVSTLELGDSALYLCASSSQANYGYTFGSGTRLTVV.

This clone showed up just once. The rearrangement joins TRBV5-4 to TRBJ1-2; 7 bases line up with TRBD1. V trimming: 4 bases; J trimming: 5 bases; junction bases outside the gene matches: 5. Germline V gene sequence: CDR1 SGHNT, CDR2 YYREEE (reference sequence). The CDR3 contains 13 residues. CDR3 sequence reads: CASSPDRFYGYTF. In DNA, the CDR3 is TGTGCCAGCAGCCCGGACAGGTTTTATGGCTACACCTTC.

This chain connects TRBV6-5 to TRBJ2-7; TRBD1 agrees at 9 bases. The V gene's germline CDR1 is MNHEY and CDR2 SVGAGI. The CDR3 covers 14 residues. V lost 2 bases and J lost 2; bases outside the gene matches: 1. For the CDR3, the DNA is TGTGCCAGCAGTTACAGGGACAGGGCCTACGAGCAGTACTTC. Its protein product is CASSYRDRAYEQYF.

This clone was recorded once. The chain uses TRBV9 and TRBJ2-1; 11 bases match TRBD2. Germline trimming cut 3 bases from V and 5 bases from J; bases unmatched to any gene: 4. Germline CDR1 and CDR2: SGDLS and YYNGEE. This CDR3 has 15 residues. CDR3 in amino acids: CASSGLAGIDNEQFF. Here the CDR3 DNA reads TGTGCCAGCAGCGGACTAGCGGGAATAGACAATGAGCAGTTCTTC.

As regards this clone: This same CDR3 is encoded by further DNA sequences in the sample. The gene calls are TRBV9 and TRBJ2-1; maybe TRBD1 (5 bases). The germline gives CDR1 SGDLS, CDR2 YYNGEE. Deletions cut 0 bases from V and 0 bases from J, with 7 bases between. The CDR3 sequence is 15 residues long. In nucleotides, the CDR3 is TGTGCCAGCAGCGTAGGACAGAGCTCCTACAATGAGCAGTTCTTC. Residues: CASSVGQSSYNEQFF.

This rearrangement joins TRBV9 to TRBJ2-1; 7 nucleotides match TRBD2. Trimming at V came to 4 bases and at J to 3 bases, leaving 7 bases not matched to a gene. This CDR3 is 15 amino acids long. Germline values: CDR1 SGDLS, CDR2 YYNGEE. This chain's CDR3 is CASSHQRGGYNEQFF. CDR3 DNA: TGTGCCAGCAGCCACCAGCGGGGCGGCTACAATGAGCAGTTCTTC.

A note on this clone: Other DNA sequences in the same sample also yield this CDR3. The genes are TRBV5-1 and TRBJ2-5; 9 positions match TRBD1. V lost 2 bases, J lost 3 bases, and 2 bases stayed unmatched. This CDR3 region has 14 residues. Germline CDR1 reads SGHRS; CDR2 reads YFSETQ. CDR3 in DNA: TGCGCCAGCAGCTTAACAGGGGGCGAAGAGACCCAGTACTTC. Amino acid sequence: CASSLTGGEETQYF. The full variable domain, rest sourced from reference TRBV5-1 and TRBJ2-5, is KAGVTQTPRYLIKTRGQQVTLSCSPISGHRSVSWYQQTPGQGLQFLFEYFSETQRNKGNFPGRFSGRQFSNSRSEMNVSTLELGDSALYLCASSLTGGEETQYFGPGTRLLVL.

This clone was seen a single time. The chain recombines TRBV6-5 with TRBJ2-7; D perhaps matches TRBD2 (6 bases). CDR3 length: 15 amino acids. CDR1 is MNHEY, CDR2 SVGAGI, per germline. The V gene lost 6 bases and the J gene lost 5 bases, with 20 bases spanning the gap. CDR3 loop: CASSSQREILDEQYF. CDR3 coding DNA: TGTGCCAGCAGCTCCCAACGGGAGATCTTGGACGAGCAGTACTTC.

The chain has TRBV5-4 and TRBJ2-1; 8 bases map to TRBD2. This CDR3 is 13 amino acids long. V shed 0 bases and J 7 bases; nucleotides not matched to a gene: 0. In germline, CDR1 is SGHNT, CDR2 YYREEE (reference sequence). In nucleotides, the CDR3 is TGTGCCAGCAGCTTGGGACTAGCGAATGAGCAGTTCTTC. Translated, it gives CASSLGLANEQFF.

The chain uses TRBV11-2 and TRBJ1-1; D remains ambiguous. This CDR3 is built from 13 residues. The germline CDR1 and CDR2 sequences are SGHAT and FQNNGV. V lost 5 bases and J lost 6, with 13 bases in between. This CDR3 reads CASSRHGGAEAFF. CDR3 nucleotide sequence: TGTGCCAGCAGCCGCCACGGCGGAGCTGAAGCTTTCTTT.

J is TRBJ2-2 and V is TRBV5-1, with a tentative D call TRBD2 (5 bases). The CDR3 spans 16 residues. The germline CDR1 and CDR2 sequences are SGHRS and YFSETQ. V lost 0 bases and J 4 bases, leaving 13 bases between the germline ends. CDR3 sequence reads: CASSLVDRGGTGELFF. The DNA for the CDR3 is TGCGCCAGCAGCTTGGTCGATCGGGGTGGCACCGGGGAGCTGTTTTTT.

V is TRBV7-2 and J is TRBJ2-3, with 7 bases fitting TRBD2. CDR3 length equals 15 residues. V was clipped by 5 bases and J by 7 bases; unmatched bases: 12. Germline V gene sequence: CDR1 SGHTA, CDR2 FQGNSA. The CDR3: CASSPPLAEGNTQYF. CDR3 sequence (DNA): TGTGCCAGCAGCCCCCCGCTAGCGGAGGGAAATACGCAGTATTTT. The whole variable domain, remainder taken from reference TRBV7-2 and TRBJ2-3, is GAGVSQSPSNKVTEKGKDVELRCDPISGHTALYWYRQSLGQGLEFLIYFQGNSAPDKSGLPSDRFSAERTGGSVSTLTIQRTQQEDSAVYLCASSPPLAEGNTQYFGPGTRLTVL.

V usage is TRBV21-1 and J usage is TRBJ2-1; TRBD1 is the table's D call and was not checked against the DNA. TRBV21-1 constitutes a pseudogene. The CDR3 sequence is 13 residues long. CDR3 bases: TGTGCCAGCAGCCTTGAGAGGGGGAATGAGCAGTTCTTC. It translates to CASSLERGNEQFF.

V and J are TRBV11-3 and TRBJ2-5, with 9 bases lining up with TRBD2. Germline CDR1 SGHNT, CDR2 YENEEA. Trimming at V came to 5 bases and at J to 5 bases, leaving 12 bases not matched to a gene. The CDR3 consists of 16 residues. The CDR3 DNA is TGTGCCAGCAGCCTCGGACTAGCGTTAGGGGAGGAGACCCAGTACTTC. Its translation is CASSLGLALGEETQYF. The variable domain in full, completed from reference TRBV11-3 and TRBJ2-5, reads EAGVVQSPRYKIIEKKQPVAFWCNPISGHNTLYWYLQNLGQGPELLIRYENEEAVDDSQLPKDRFSAERLKGVDSTLKIQPAELGDSAVYLCASSLGLALGEETQYFGPGTRLLVL.

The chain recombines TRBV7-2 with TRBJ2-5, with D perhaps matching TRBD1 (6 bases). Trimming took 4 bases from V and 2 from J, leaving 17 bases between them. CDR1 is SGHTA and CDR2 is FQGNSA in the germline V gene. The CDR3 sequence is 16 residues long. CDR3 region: CASSSNRVGAQETQYF. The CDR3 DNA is TGTGCCAGCAGCTCCAACAGGGTAGGGGCTCAAGAGACCCAGTACTTC. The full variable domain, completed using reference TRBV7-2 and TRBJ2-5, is GAGVSQSPSNKVTEKGKDVELRCDPISGHTALYWYRQSLGQGLEFLIYFQGNSAPDKSGLPSDRFSAERTGGSVSTLTIQRTQQEDSAVYLCASSSNRVGAQETQYFGPGTRLLVL.

The CDR3: CAWSEAYEQYF. In nucleotides, the CDR3 is TGTGCCTGGAGTGAAGCGTACGAGCAGTACTTC. The gene calls are TRBV30 and TRBJ2-7; no clear D gene. V was shortened by 1 base and J by 4 bases, with 5 bases between the two germline ends. This CDR3 region has 11 residues. Germline assignment: CDR1 GTSNPN and CDR2 SVGIG (reference sequence).

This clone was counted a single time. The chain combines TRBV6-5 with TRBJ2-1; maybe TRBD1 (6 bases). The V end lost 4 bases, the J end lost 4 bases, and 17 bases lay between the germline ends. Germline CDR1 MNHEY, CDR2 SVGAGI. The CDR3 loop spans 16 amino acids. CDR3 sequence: CASSFHRARDYNEQFF. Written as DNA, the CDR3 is TGTGCCAGCAGTTTTCACAGGGCAAGGGATTACAATGAGCAGTTCTTC.

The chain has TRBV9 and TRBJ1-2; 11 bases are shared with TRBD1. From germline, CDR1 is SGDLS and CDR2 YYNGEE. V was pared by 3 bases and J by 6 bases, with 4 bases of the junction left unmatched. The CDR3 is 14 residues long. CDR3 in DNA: TGTGCCAGCAGCGCGGGGGGACAGGGGGATGGCTACACCTTC. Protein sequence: CASSAGGQGDGYTF. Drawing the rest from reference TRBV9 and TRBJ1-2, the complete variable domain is DSGVTQTPKHLITATGQRVTLRCSPRSGDLSVYWYQQSLDQGLQFLIQYYNGEERAKGNILERFSAQQFPDLHSELNLSSLELGDSALYFCASSAGGQGDGYTFGSGTRLTVV.

CDR3 sequence (DNA): TGTGCCAGCAGCCCGACAGGGGGATCCTACGAGCAGTACTTC. Amino acids: CASSPTGGSYEQYF. The rearrangement links TRBV5-4 to TRBJ2-7, with TRBD1 identical over 9 bases. Trimming cost V 4 bases and J 1 base; bases outside gene matches: 3. The V gene's germline CDR1 is SGHNT and CDR2 YYREEE (reference sequence). CDR3 length: 14 residues.

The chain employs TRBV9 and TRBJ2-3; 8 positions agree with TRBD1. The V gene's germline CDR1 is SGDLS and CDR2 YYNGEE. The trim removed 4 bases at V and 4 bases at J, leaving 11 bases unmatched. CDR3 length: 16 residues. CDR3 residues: CASSLRQGIAPDTQYF. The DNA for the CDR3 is TGTGCCAGCAGCCTCCGACAGGGGATTGCTCCAGATACGCAGTATTTT.

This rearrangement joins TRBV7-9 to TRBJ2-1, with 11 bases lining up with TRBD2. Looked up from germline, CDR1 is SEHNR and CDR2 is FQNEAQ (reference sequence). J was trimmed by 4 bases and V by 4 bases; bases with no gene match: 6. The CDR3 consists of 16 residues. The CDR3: CASSSETSGSYNEQFF. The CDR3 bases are TGTGCCAGCAGCTCGGAAACTAGCGGGAGTTACAATGAGCAGTTCTTC.

The CDR3 loop is CASSLGGQGWGQPQHF. The CDR3 DNA follows: TGTGCCAGCAGCTTAGGTGGGCAGGGCTGGGGTCAGCCCCAGCATTTT. V is TRBV7-9 and J is TRBJ1-5; weak D call: TRBD1 (5 bases). The CDR3 totals 16 residues. Germline lookup yields CDR1 SEHNR and CDR2 FQNEAQ (reference sequence). Trimming stripped 1 base from V and 6 bases from J, with 16 bases between.

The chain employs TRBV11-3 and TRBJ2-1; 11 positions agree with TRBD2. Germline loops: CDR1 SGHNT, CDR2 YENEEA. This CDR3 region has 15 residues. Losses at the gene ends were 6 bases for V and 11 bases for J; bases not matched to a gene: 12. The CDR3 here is CASSLATSGGGKQFF. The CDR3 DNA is TGTGCCAGCAGTCTTGCAACTAGCGGGGGCGGAAAGCAGTTCTTC.

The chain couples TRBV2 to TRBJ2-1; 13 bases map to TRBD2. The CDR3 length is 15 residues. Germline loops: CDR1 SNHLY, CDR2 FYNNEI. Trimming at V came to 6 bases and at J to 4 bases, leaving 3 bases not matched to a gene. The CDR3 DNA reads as TGTGCCAGCAGGGAGGGACTAGCGGGATACAATGAGCAGTTCTTC. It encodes CASREGLAGYNEQFF.